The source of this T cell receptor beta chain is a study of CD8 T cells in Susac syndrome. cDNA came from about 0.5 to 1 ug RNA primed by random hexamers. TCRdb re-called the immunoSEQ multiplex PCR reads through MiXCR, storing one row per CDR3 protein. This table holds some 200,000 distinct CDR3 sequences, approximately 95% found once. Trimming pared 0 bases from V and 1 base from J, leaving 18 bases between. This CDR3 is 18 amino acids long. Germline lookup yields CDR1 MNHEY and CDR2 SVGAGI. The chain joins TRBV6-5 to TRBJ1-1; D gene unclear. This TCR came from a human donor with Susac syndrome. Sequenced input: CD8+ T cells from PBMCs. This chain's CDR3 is CASSYSSAEEVWNTEAFF. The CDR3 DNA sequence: TGTGCCAGCAGTTACTCGTCAGCCGAAGAGGTATGGAACACTGAAGCTTTCTTT.